This TCR beta chain was sequenced for a study of blood T cell repertoires in COVID-19. Looking at the study overall: Two negative PCRs, clearance, or symptom resolution were required of recovered Cohort 3 donors. The study drew acute and convalescent COVID-19 samples from the United States, Italy and Spain.

The CDR3 loop spans 13 amino acids. Germline CDR1 reads SGHDT; CDR2 reads YYEEEE. The V gene lost 4 bases and the J gene lost 3 bases, with 10 bases spanning the gap. In assigning cohorts, the study relied on participant-reported clinical history. This table comes from immunoSEQ multiplex PCR, and its TCRdb copy is limited to in-frame clones, with some not included. The sample consists of roughly 190,000 clones, about 86% of them appearing once. The rearrangement joins TRBV5-6 to TRBJ1-2, with D perhaps matching TRBD1 (6 bases). Sequencing was done on a sample of PBMCs or T cells enriched from blood (not recorded which). This sequence originates from a woman aged 40 to 50 in a cohort exposed to, infected with or recovered from COVID-19 (not recorded which). The CDR3 DNA reads TGTGCCAGCAGCGTGGACAGCTACTATGGCTACACCTTC. Translation gives CASSVDSYYGYTF. The full variable domain, its missing parts supplied by reference TRBV5-6 and TRBJ1-2, is DAGVTQSPTHLIKTRGQQVTLRCSPKSGHDTVSWYQQALGQGPQFIFQYYEEEERQRGNFPDRFSGHQFPNYSSELNVNALLLGDSALYLCASSVDSYYGYTFGSGTRLTVV.